These 11 T cell receptor beta chains were sequenced from one sample in a study of T cell responses to AZD1222 COVID-19 vaccine. The method was immunoSEQ multiplex PCR; TCRdb's version includes in-frame clones alone and lacks a portion of them. The sample consists of around 120,000 clones, about 85% of them appearing once. The sequencing here drew on peripheral blood, taken 28 days after the second AZD1222 dose. These receptor sequences come from an adult who received the AZD1222 COVID-19 vaccine.

This chain connects TRBV6-5 to TRBJ2-7; no definite D call. The germline V gene has CDR1 MNHEY and CDR2 SVGAGI. Trimming cost V 11 bases and J 0 bases, with 17 bases left between them. The CDR3 is made up of 14 amino acids. DNA for the CDR3: TGTGCCTCACATGGTAGTGACGGCTCCTACGAGCAGTACTTC. This translates into CASHGSDGSYEQYF.

This chain links TRBV27 with TRBJ1-4; TRBD1 is a possible D gene (5 bases). Trimming cost V 4 bases and J 4 bases, with 19 bases left between them. This CDR3 region has 17 residues. Germline CDR1 and CDR2: MNHEY and SMNVEV (reference sequence). CDR3 amino acids: CASSSLYFRGDNEKLFF. The CDR3 nucleotides read TGTGCCAGCAGTTCACTATATTTTCGGGGCGATAATGAAAAACTGTTTTTT.

The J gene is TRBJ2-2, the V gene TRBV6-5; TRBD2 matches at 8 bases. V gave up 7 bases and J gave up 3 bases; unmatched junction bases: 7. Germline lookup yields CDR1 MNHEY and CDR2 SVGAGI. This CDR3 is 15 amino acids long. The CDR3: CASKLVGRDTGELFF. For the CDR3, the DNA is TGTGCCAGCAAGCTTGTCGGGAGGGACACCGGGGAGCTGTTTTTT.

The chain uses TRBV30 and TRBJ2-3; tentative D call: TRBD2 (6 bases). V lost 8 bases and J lost 9, with 30 bases in between. The CDR3 runs 16 residues. The germline V gene has CDR1 GTSNPN and CDR2 SVGIG (reference sequence). The CDR3 spells CAHTSTSPQHRYTQYF. The DNA of the CDR3 is TGTGCCCATACTAGCACCTCCCCACAACACAGATACACGCAGTATTTT.

The gene calls are TRBV4-3 and TRBJ2-1; 14 bases match TRBD2. V lost 1 base, J lost 6 bases, and 5 bases stayed unmatched. This CDR3 comprises 17 residues. In germline, CDR1 is LGHNA, CDR2 YSLEER. Written as DNA, the CDR3 is TGCGCCAGCAGCCAAGTTACCGGGACTAGCGGGAGCAATGAGCAGTTCTTC. It encodes CASSQVTGTSGSNEQFF.

This clone has more than one count but fewer than ten. The gene calls are TRBV28 and TRBJ1-1, with unresolved D. The length of the CDR3 is 15 residues. The germline V and J ends were trimmed by 6 bases and 2 bases, with 16 bases remaining between them. Germline V lookup: CDR1 MDHEN, CDR2 SYDVKM. The CDR3 spells CASRDPETVNTEAFF. The CDR3 DNA reads as TGTGCCAGCAGAGATCCCGAGACCGTTAACACTGAAGCTTTCTTT.

This clone appeared once. The chain has TRBV2 and TRBJ1-5, with D tentatively TRBD1 (6 bases). Germline CDR1 and CDR2: SNHLY and FYNNEI. The CDR3 totals 14 residues. Trimming removed 3 bases at V and 4 bases at J, with 10 bases between. Here the CDR3 DNA reads TGTGCCAGCAGTGACCGGGACACGAATCAGCCCCAGCATTTT. This encodes CASSDRDTNQPQHF.

This rearrangement joins TRBV7-9 to TRBJ1-5; D not certain. Trimming shortened V by 0 bases and J by 0 bases, and 6 bases separated the two germline ends. Germline CDR1 is SEHNR and CDR2 is FQNEAQ (reference sequence). The CDR3 spans 15 residues. The CDR3 protein is CASSLAGNSNQPQHF. Here the CDR3 DNA reads TGTGCCAGCAGCTTAGCGGGTAATAGCAATCAGCCCCAGCATTTT.

V and J are TRBV6-5 and TRBJ1-5; weak D call: TRBD1 (6 bases). Per the germline V gene, CDR1 is MNHEY and CDR2 is SVGAGI. CDR3 size: 15 residues. Deletions cut 5 bases from V and 6 bases from J, with 17 bases between. The CDR3 sequence: CASSIQGDLGQPQHF. CDR3 DNA sequence: TGTGCCAGCAGTATACAGGGAGATCTGGGTCAGCCCCAGCATTTT.

The CDR3 bases are TGTGCCAGCAGCCCAGGGCCGTTATACAATAATTCACCCCTCCACTTT. It yields the protein CASSPGPLYNNSPLHF. This chain connects TRBV27 to TRBJ1-6; tentatively, D is TRBD1 (5 bases). The germline V gene encodes CDR1 MNHEY and CDR2 SMNVEV (reference sequence). V was pared by 6 bases and J by 5 bases, with 17 bases between. This CDR3 is built from 16 residues.

The rearrangement uses TRBV5-1 and TRBJ1-6; a weak D match, TRBD1 (5 bases). Germline CDR1 is SGHRS and CDR2 is YFSETQ. CDR3 size: 14 residues. Trimming cost V 2 bases and J 7 bases, with 10 bases left between them. This chain's CDR3 is CASSFGTENSPLHF. DNA of the CDR3: TGCGCCAGCAGCTTTGGGACCGAGAATTCACCCCTCCACTTT.